These T cell receptor beta chains were read from a single sample in a study of OX40 agonist ivuxolimab in advanced cancers. Clones were sequenced by immunoSEQ multiplex PCR, and TCRdb holds only the in-frame ones, with some missing. The sample has approximately 50,000 clones, approximately 80% seen once. Source: CD4+ or CD8+ T cells sorted from blood, taken in a trial of the OX40 agonist ivuxolimab. The receptors derive from an adult with an advanced solid tumor such as melanoma, head and neck, liver or kidney cancer. CDR3s include the opening cysteine and the closing phenylalanine or tryptophan. The D gene is left open where the match is weak. Not every row has a clone size; where given, it reads once, few, many or a size class.

j_call,d_call,clone_size,v_call,cdr3_nt,cdr3_aa
TRBJ2-6,NA,NA,TRBV15,TGTGCCACCAGCAGAGACATGAGAGCTGGGGTCAACGTCCTGACTTTC,CATSRDMRAGVNVLTF
TRBJ2-3,TRBD1,few,TRBV9,TGTGCCAGCAGCATAAGGACAGGGAGCCTGACAGATACGCAGTATTTT,CASSIRTGSLTDTQYF
TRBJ1-5,NA,NA,TRBV21-1,TGTGCCAGCCCGATGGGTCTCGGGACTGTTTTTAATCAGCCCCAGCATTTT,CASPMGLGTVFNQPQHF
TRBJ2-2,NA,NA,TRBV18,TGTGCCAGCTCACCCTACCCTCTCACTTACACCGGGGAGCTGTTTTTT,CASSPYPLTYTGELFF
TRBJ2-5,TRBD2,once,TRBV7-8,TGTGCCAGCAGCTTCCCCCCCAGACTAGCGGCCCAAGAGACCCAGTACTTC,CASSFPPRLAAQETQYF
TRBJ2-1,TRBD2,NA,TRBV12-5,TGTGCTAGTGGCTTACTAGCGGGGGGGCCTAATGAGCAGTTCTTC,CASGLLAGGPNEQFF
TRBJ2-2,TRBD2,once,TRBV29-1,TGCAGCGCTAGGGGACTAGCGGGAGTGGAGCTGTTTTTT,CSARGLAGVELFF
TRBJ1-6,NA,NA,TRBV28,TGTGCCAGCCAAAGGGCATCCTTTCCTAATTCACCCCTCCACTTT,CASQRASFPNSPLHF
TRBJ1-1,NA,NA,TRBV7-6,TGTGCCAGCAGCTTCCCCGGGACCGTGAACACTGAAGCTTTCTTT,CASSFPGTVNTEAFF
TRBJ2-7,TRBD2,NA,TRBV10-2,TGCGCCAGCAGTGATACTAGCGGGAGCTACGAGCAGTACTTC,CASSDTSGSYEQYF
TRBJ2-7,NA,NA,TRBV4-2,TGTGCCAGCAGCCAAGCGGCAGGGACTTCAGATTCCTACGAGCAGTACTTC,CASSQAAGTSDSYEQYF
TRBJ2-1,TRBD2,NA,TRBV9,TGTGCCAGCAGCGTAGGACTAGCGGGAGCCCTCCCCTCCTACAATGAGCAGTTCTTC,CASSVGLAGALPSYNEQFF
TRBJ1-1,NA,NA,TRBV28,TGTGCCAGCAGTTTTCCCGGGTCCACTGAAGCTTTCTTT,CASSFPGSTEAFF
TRBJ2-1,NA,NA,TRBV5-6,TGTGCCAGCAGCTGGACGAGGAGCGAGCAGTTCTTC,CASSWTRSEQFF
TRBJ2-5,TRBD1,NA,TRBV9,TGTGCCAGCAGCGTAGTAGGGACAGTCCAAGAGACCCAGTACTTC,CASSVVGTVQETQYF
TRBJ1-1,NA,few,TRBV29-1,TGCAGCGCCCGCAGGGCACGGAACACTGAAGCTTTCTTT,CSARRARNTEAFF
TRBJ1-2,NA,NA,TRBV6-1,TGTGCCAGCAGTGAAAGAGGCAGCCCCTATGGCTACACCTTC,CASSERGSPYGYTF
TRBJ1-5,NA,NA,TRBV5-5,TGTGCCAGCAGCTGGGATAGCAATCAGCCCCAGCATTTT,CASSWDSNQPQHF
TRBJ1-5,NA,NA,TRBV2,TGTGCCAGCAGTGAATCCAGGGTTGCTCAGCCCCAGCATTTT,CASSESRVAQPQHF
TRBJ2-1,TRBD2,NA,TRBV11-3,TGTGCCAGCAGCTTAGGCGGGGGCTACAATGAGCAGTTCTTC,CASSLGGGYNEQFF
TRBJ1-6,NA,NA,TRBV6-5,TGTGCCAGCAGTTACTTTTCCCCTCGATTTGATTCACCCCTCCACTTT,CASSYFSPRFDSPLHF
TRBJ2-6,NA,once,TRBV5-4,TGTGCCAGCAGCTTGCCCTCAGGGTCTGGGGCCAACGTCCTGACTTTC,CASSLPSGSGANVLTF
TRBJ1-5,NA,NA,TRBV18,TGTGCCAGCTCACCAGGGAATGGGAAACAGCCCCAGCATTTT,CASSPGNGKQPQHF
TRBJ2-3,TRBD2,NA,TRBV4-2,TGTGCCAGCAGCCAAAGGGGGGGAGCTAGCGGGAGTTCAGATACGCAGTATTTT,CASSQRGGASGSSDTQYF
TRBJ2-3,NA,NA,TRBV6-1,TGTGCCAGCAGAGACCTTCGAGGCACGCAGTATTTT,CASRDLRGTQYF
TRBJ1-5,NA,few,TRBV10-3,TGTGCCATCAGTGAGTCGGCAGGGAACAGCAATCAGCCCCAGCATTTT,CAISESAGNSNQPQHF
TRBJ2-7,NA,NA,TRBV10-1,TGCGCCAGCAGTGAAGCGGAAACCTACGAGCAGTACTTC,CASSEAETYEQYF
TRBJ1-3,NA,NA,TRBV28,TGTGCCAGTGTACCGGGGGGGGCATCTGGAAACACCATATATTTT,CASVPGGASGNTIYF
TRBJ1-1,NA,NA,TRBV7-9,TGTGCCAGCAGCTCCCAGGGGAACACTGAAGCTTTCTTT,CASSSQGNTEAFF
TRBJ1-1,TRBD1,NA,TRBV2,TGTGCCAGCAGTGGACAGGGGGCAAGGGACACTGAAGCTTTCTTT,CASSGQGARDTEAFF
TRBJ2-2,NA,once,TRBV5-1,TGCGCCAGCAGCTTGGTCCCGGGGGCGAACACCGGGGAGCTGTTTTTT,CASSLVPGANTGELFF
TRBJ2-1,NA,few,TRBV4-1,TGCGCCAGCAGCAGCCCGACACCGTACAATGAGCAGTTCTTC,CASSSPTPYNEQFF
TRBJ2-1,NA,once,TRBV5-1,TGCGCCAGCAGCTTGAGGGGGGATTCCTACAATGAGCAGTTCTTC,CASSLRGDSYNEQFF
TRBJ2-5,TRBD2,once,TRBV5-1,TGCGCCAGCAGCTGGGTTCCGGGGACTAGCGGGGGGGAGACCCAGTACTTC,CASSWVPGTSGGETQYF
TRBJ2-7,NA,NA,TRBV29-1,TGCAGCATACGTGACGGTCTCAGAGAGCAGTACTTC,CSIRDGLREQYF
TRBJ2-7,NA,NA,TRBV6-6,TGTGCCAGCAGTTCCAGACTAAAATACGAGCAGTACTTC,CASSSRLKYEQYF
TRBJ1-2,NA,NA,TRBV7-2,TGTGCCAGCAGCCAGCACCAGGATGGCTACACCTTC,CASSQHQDGYTF
TRBJ1-3,TRBD1,few,TRBV11-2,TGTGCCAGCAGCTTAGTGAGGACAGGGGCTGGAAACACCATATATTTT,CASSLVRTGAGNTIYF
TRBJ2-5,NA,NA,TRBV10-2,TGCGCCGCCCTAAGCCAGGGTCGAAAGACCCAGTACTTC,CAALSQGRKTQYF
TRBJ1-2,NA,NA,TRBV28,TGTGCCAGCAGTTTAAGGGGGTACGGTGGCTACACCTTC,CASSLRGYGGYTF
TRBJ2-3,NA,NA,TRBV7-6,TGTGCCAGCAGCTTGATCGGGAGCACAGATACGCAGTATTTT,CASSLIGSTDTQYF
TRBJ1-6,NA,few,TRBV11-2,TGTGCCAGCAGCTTAATAAGGGGAGAGGGGACCCTCCACTTT,CASSLIRGEGTLHF
TRBJ2-3,NA,few,TRBV10-3,TGTGCCATCAGTGAGTCCGGGGGAGGGCAGTATTTT,CAISESGGGQYF
TRBJ1-2,NA,NA,TRBV5-1,TGCGCCAGCAGCTTAACAGCAACGGGGAACTATGGCTACACCTTC,CASSLTATGNYGYTF
TRBJ1-1,TRBD1,NA,TRBV5-1,TGCGCCAGCAGCTTATACAGGGGAACTGAAGCTTTCTTT,CASSLYRGTEAFF
TRBJ2-7,NA,NA,TRBV7-2,TGTGCCAGCAGCTTCGGGCAGGAAGACGAGCAGTACTTC,CASSFGQEDEQYF
TRBJ2-1,NA,NA,TRBV6-5,TGTGCCAGCAGTCCCAGGACATCCGTCTACAATGAGCAGTTCTTC,CASSPRTSVYNEQFF
TRBJ2-2,NA,NA,TRBV6-5,TGTGCCAGCAGTTATCAGGTCCACAACACCGGGGAGCTGTTTTTT,CASSYQVHNTGELFF
TRBJ1-4,NA,few,TRBV15,TGTGCCACCAGCCGGTCGGACAGCGCGATCTTTGAAAAACTGTTTTTT,CATSRSDSAIFEKLFF
TRBJ1-1,NA,NA,TRBV5-8,TGTGCCAGCAGCACATGGTCGGACACTGAAGCTTTCTTT,CASSTWSDTEAFF